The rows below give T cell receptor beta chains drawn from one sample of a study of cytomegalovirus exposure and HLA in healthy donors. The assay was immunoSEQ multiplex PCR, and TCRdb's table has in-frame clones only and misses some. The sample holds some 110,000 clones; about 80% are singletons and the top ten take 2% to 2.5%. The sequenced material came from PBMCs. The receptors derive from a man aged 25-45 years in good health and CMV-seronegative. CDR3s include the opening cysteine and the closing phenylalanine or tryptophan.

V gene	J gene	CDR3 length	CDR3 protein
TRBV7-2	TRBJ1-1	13	CASSLSQGTEAFF
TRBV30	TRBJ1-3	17	CAWSATRTGKIGNTIYF
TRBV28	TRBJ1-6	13	CASIAGDNSPLHF
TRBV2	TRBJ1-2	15	CASREDRAFGYGYTF
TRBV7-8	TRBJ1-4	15	CASSLPRTGNEKLFF
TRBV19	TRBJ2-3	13	CASSPREADTQYF
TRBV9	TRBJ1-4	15	CASSGDRGWREKLFF
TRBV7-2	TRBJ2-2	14	CASSLAQVGGELFF
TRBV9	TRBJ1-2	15	CASSVRDRETYGYTF
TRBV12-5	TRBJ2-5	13	CASESSNQETQYF
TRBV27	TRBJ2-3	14	CASGLAGAVDTQYF
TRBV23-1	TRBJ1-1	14	CASSQKNRVAGAFF
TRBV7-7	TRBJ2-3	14	CASSPGLAPDTQYF
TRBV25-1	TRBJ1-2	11	CASSDRGPHTF
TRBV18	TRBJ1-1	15	CASSPPSQGKAEAFF
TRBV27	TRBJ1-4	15	CASSPWTGGDEKLFF
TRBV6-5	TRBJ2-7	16	CASSYSGQEGLYEQYF
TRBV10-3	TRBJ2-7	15	CAISQTSGKTYEQYF
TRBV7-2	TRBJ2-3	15	CASSSPGQGYDTQYF
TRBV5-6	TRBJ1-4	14	CASSLQNFNEKLFF
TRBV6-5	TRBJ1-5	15	CASRPRRQRSQPQHF
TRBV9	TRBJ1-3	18	CASSAAGTGSSGGNTIYF
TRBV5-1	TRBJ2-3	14	CASSPDWATDTQYF
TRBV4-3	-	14	CASSSGQGNYEQYF
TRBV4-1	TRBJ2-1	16	CASSPRTSPGNNEQFF
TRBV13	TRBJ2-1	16	CASNNLAGGSYNEQFF
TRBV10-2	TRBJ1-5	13	CASSEGRAQPQHF
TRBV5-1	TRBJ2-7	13	CASRPGQGDEQYF
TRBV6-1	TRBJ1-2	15	CASSENGAGLYGYTF
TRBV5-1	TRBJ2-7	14	CASSLEGADYEQYF
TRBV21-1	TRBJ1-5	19	CASSQANLEGAEGNQPQHF
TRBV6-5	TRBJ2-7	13	CASSSPTVYEQYF